This TCR beta chain comes out of a study of blood T cell repertoires in COVID-19. Study details: The United States, Italy and Spain provided the acute and convalescent COVID-19 samples. PBMCs, B-cell-depleted T cells, or T cells provided the cDNA or gDNA that made up the material.

CDR3 length equals 18 residues. Germline V lookup: CDR1 SGDLS, CDR2 YYNGEE. V lost 4 bases to trimming and J lost 5 bases; unmatched junction nucleotides: 18. Authors' analysis steps: Amplifying reference gene primers gave estimates of nucleated cell counts. Data came from immunoSEQ multiplex PCR; TCRdb stores just in-frame clones and leaves some out. V and J calls and clone size are those listed in that table; D and trimming were worked out from the DNA. Altogether approximately 110,000 clones are present, roughly 69% being singletons, with the ten largest covering around 6.3%. Material for sequencing was peripheral blood. The receptor was derived from a man older than 75 with acute or convalescent COVID-19. The chain is built from TRBV9 and TRBJ2-1; TRBD2 matches at 7 bases. The CDR3 nucleotides are TGTGCCAGCAGCATCCCGCGGGGGATGGCGGGAGCCCACAATGAGCAGTTCTTC. Its protein is CASSIPRGMAGAHNEQFF.